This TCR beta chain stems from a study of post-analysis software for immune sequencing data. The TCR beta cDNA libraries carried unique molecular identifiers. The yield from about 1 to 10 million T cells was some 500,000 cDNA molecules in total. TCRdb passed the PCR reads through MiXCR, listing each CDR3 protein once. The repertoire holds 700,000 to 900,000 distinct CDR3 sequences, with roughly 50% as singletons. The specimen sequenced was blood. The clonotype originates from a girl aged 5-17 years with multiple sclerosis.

The CDR3 loop reads CASRQQGSPVVGSYEQYF. In nucleotides, the CDR3 is TGTGCCAGCAGACAACAGGGGTCCCCCGTGGTGGGCTCCTACGAGCAGTACTTC. The rearrangement uses TRBV6-6 and TRBJ2-7; 7 bases are shared with TRBD1. J gave up 0 bases and V 6 bases, and 17 bases lay outside the gene matches. This CDR3 has 18 amino acids. Per germline, CDR1 MNHNY and CDR2 SVGAGI (reference sequence).